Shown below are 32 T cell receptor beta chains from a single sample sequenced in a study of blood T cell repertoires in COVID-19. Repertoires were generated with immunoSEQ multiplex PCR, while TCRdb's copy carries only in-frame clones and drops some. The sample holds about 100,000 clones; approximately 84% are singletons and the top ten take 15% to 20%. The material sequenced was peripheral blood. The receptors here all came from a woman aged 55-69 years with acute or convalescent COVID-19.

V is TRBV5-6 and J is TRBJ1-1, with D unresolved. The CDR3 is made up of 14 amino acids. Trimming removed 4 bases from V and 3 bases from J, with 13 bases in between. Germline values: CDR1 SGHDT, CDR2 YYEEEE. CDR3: CASSPDTRDTEAFF. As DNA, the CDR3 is TGTGCCAGCAGCCCGGATACCCGGGACACTGAAGCTTTCTTT.

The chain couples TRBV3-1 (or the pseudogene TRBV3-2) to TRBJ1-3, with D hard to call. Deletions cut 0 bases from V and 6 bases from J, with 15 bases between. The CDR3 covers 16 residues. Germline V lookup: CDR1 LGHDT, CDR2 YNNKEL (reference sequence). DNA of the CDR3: TGTGCCAGCAGCCAAGACAGCCACTACTCTTCAAACACCATATATTTT. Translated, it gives CASSQDSHYSSNTIYF.

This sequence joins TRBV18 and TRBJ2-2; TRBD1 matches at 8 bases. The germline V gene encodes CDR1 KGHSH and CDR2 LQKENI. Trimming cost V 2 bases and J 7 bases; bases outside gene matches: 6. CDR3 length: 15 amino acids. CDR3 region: CASSPLTGDGGELFF. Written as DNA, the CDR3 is TGTGCCAGCTCACCATTGACAGGGGATGGCGGGGAGCTGTTTTTT. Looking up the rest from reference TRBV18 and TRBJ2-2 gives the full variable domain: NAGVMQNPRHLVRRRGQEARLRCSPMKGHSHVYWYRQLPEEGLKFMVYLQKENIIDESGMPKERFSAEFPKEGPSILRIQQVVRGDSAAYFCASSPLTGDGGELFFGEGSRLTVL.

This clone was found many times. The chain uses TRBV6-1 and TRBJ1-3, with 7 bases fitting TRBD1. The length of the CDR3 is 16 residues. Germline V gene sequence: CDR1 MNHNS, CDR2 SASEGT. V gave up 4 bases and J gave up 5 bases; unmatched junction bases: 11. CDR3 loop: CASSVQFRDRRNTIYF. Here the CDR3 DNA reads TGTGCCAGCAGTGTCCAATTCCGGGACAGAAGAAACACCATATATTTT.

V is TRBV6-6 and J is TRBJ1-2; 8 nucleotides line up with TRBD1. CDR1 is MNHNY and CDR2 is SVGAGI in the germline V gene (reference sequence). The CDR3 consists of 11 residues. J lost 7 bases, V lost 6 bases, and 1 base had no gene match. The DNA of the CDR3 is TGTGCCAGCAGCACAGGGGGTGGCTACACCTTC. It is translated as CASSTGGGYTF.

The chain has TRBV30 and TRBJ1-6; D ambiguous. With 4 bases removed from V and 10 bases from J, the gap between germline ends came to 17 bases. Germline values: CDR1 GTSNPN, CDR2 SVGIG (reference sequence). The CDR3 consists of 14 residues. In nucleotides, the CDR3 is TGTGCCTGGACCAGGACCCTCTCGGGGTCACCCCTCCACTTT. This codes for CAWTRTLSGSPLHF. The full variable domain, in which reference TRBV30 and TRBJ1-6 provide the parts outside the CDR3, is SQTIHQWPATLVQPVGSPLSLECTVEGTSNPNLYWYRQAAGRGLQLLFYSVGIGQISSEVPQNLSASRPQDRQFILSSKKLLLSDSGFYLCAWTRTLSGSPLHFGNGTRLTVT.

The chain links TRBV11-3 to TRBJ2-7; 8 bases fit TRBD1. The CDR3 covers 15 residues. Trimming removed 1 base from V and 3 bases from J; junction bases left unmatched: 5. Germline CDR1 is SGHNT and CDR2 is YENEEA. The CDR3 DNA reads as TGTGCCAGCAGCTTAGCCCCGGACAGGGTCTACGAGCAGTACTTC. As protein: CASSLAPDRVYEQYF.

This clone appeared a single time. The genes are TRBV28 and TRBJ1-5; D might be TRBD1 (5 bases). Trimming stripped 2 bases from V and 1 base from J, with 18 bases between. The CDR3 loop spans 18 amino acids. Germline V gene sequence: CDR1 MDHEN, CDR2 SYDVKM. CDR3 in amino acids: CASSLPWGRGTSNQPQHF. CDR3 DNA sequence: TGTGCCAGCAGTTTACCCTGGGGGAGGGGAACGAGCAATCAGCCCCAGCATTTT. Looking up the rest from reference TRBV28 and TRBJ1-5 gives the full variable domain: DVKVTQSSRYLVKRTGEKVFLECVQDMDHENMFWYRQDPGLGLRLIYFSYDVKMKEKGDIPEGYSVSREKKERFSLILESASTNQTSMYLCASSLPWGRGTSNQPQHFGDGTRLSIL.

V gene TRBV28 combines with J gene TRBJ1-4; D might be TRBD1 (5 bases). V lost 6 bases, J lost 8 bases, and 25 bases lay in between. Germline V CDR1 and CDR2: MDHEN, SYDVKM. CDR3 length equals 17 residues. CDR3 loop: CASRPPWRLQKGEKLFF. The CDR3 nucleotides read TGTGCCAGCAGGCCCCCGTGGAGACTGCAAAAGGGGGAAAAACTGTTTTTT.

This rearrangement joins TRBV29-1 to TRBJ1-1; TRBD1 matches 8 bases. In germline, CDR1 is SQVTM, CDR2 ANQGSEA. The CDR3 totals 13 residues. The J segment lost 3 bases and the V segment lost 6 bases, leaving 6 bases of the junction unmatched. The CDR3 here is CSVTRGPDTEAFF. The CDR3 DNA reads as TGCAGCGTCACCAGGGGGCCTGACACTGAAGCTTTCTTT.

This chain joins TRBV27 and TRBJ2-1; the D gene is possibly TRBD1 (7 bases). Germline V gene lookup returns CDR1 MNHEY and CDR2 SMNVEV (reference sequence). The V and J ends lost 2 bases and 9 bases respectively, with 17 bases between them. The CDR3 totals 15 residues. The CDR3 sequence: CASSLVEGAKGEQFF. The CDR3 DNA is TGTGCCAGCAGTTTAGTGGAGGGGGCGAAAGGTGAGCAGTTCTTC.

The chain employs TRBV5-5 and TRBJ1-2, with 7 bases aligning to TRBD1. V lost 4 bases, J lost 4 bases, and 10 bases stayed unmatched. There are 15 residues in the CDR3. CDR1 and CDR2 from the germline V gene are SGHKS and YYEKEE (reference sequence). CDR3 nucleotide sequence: TGTGCCAGCAGCCCAACTCCCGGGACAGTCTATGGCTACACCTTC. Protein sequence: CASSPTPGTVYGYTF.

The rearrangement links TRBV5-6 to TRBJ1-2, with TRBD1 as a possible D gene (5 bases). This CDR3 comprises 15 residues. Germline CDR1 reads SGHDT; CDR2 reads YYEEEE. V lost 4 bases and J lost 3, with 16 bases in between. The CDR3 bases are TGTGCCAGCAGCCTCAAGACAGCCCCTTACTATGGCTACACCTTC. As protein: CASSLKTAPYYGYTF.

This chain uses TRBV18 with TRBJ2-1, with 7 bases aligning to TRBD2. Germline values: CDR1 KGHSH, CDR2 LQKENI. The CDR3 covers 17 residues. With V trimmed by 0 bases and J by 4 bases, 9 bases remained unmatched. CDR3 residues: CASSPPVGLGVYNEQFF. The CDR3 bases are TGTGCCAGCTCACCACCGGTTGGACTAGGGGTTTACAATGAGCAGTTCTTC.

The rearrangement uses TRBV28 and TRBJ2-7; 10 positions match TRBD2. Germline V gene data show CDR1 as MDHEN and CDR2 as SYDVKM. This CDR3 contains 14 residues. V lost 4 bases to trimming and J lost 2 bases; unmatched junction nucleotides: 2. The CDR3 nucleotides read TGTGCCAGCAGTTCAGCGGGGGGGCCCTACGAGCAGTACTTC. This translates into CASSSAGGPYEQYF. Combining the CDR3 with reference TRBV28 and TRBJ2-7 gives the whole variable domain DVKVTQSSRYLVKRTGEKVFLECVQDMDHENMFWYRQDPGLGLRLIYFSYDVKMKEKGDIPEGYSVSREKKERFSLILESASTNQTSMYLCASSSAGGPYEQYFGPGTRLTVT.

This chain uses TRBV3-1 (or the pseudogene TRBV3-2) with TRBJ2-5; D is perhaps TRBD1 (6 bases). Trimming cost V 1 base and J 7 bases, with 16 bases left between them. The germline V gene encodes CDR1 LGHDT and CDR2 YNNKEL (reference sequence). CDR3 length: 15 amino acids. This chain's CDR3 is CASSQAGPRGGTQYF. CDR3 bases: TGTGCCAGCAGCCAAGCCGGGCCCCGAGGGGGGACCCAGTACTTC.

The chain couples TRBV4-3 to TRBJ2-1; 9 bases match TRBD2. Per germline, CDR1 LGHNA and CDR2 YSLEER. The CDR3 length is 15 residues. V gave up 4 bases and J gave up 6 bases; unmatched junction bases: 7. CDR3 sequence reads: CASSLLAGLVNEQFF. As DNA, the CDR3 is TGCGCCAGCAGCCTCCTAGCGGGGCTGGTCAATGAGCAGTTCTTC.

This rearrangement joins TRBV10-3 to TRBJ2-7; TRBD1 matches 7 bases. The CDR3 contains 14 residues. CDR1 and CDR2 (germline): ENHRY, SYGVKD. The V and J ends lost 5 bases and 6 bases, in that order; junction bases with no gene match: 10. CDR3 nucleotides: TGTGCCATCAGTCATACCGGGACAGAGGGCGAGCAGTACTTC. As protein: CAISHTGTEGEQYF.

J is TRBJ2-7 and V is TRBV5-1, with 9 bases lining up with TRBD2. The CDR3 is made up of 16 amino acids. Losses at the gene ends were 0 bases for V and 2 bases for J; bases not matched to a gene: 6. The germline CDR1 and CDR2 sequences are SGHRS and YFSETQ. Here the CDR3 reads CASSLAPSGAAYEQYF. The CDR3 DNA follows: TGCGCCAGCAGCTTGGCCCCTAGCGGGGCGGCCTACGAGCAGTACTTC.

DNA of the CDR3: TGTGCCACCAGTGATACCAGGGAAGAGACTGGAAACACCATATATTTT. This codes for CATSDTREETGNTIYF. This chain connects TRBV24-1 to TRBJ1-3; D may be TRBD1 (5 bases). The CDR3 totals 16 residues. V was pared by 3 bases and J by 2 bases, with 13 bases between. Per the germline V gene, CDR1 is KGHDR and CDR2 is SFDVKD.

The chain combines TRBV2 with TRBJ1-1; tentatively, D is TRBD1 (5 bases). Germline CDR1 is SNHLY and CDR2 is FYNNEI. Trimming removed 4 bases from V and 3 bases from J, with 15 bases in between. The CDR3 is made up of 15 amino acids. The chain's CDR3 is CASSVSRPQDTEAFF. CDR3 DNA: TGTGCCAGCAGTGTCTCGAGGCCACAGGACACTGAAGCTTTCTTT. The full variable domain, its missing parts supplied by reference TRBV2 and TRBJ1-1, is EPEVTQTPSHQVTQMGQEVILRCVPISNHLYFYWYRQILGQKVEFLVSFYNNEISEKSEIFDDQFSVERPDGSNFTLKIRSTKLEDSAMYFCASSVSRPQDTEAFFGQGTRLTVV.

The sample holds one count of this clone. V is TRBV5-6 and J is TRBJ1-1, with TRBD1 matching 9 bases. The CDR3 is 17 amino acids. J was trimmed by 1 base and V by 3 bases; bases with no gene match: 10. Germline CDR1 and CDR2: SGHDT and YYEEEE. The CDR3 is CASSSKARQGENTEAFF. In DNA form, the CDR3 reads TGTGCCAGCAGCTCCAAAGCCCGACAGGGGGAGAACACTGAAGCTTTCTTT.

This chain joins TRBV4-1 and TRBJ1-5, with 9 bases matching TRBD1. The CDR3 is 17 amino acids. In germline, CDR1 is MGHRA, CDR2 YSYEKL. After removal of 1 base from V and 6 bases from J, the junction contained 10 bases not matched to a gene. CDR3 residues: CASSQVPTGGAGQPQHF. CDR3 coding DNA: TGCGCCAGCAGCCAAGTTCCTACAGGGGGCGCAGGTCAGCCCCAGCATTTT.

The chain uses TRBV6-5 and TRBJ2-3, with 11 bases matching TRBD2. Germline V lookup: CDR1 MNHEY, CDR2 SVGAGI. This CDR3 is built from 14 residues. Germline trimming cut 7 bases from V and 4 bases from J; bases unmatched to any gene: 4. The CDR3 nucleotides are TGTGCCAGCAATAGCGGGGGGGCCCCAGATACGCAGTATTTT. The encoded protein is CASNSGGAPDTQYF.

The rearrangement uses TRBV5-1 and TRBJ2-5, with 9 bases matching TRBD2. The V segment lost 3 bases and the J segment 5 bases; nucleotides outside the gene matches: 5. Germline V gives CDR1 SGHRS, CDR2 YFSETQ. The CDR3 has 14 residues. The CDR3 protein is CASSSSGADETQYF. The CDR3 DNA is TGCGCCAGCAGCTCTAGCGGGGCGGATGAGACCCAGTACTTC. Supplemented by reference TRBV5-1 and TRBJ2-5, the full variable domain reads KAGVTQTPRYLIKTRGQQVTLSCSPISGHRSVSWYQQTPGQGLQFLFEYFSETQRNKGNFPGRFSGRQFSNSRSEMNVSTLELGDSALYLCASSSSGADETQYFGPGTRLLVL.

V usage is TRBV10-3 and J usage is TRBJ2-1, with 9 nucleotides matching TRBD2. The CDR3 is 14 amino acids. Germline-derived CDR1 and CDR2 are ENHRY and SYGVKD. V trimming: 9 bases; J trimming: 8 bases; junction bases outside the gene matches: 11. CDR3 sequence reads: CAISQRGVLDEQFF. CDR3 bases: TGTGCCATTTCCCAGCGGGGGGTTTTGGATGAGCAGTTCTTC.

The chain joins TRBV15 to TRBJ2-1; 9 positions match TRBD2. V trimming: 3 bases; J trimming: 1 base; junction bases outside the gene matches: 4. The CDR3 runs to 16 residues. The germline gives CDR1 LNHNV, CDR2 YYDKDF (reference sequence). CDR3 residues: CATSRGLAGSYNEQFF. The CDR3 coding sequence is TGTGCCACCAGCAGGGGCCTAGCGGGGTCCTACAATGAGCAGTTCTTC. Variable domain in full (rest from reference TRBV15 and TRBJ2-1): DAMVIQNPRYQVTQFGKPVTLSCSQTLNHNVMYWYQQKSSQAPKLLFHYYDKDFNNEADTPDNFQSRRPNTSFCFLDIRSPGLGDTAMYLCATSRGLAGSYNEQFFGPGTRLTVL.

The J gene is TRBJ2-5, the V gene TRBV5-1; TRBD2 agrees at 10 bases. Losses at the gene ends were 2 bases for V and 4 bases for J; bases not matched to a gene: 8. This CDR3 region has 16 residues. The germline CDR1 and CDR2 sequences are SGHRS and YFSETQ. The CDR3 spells CASSFGSGGAPETQYF. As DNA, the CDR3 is TGCGCCAGCAGCTTTGGGAGCGGGGGGGCCCCAGAGACCCAGTACTTC.

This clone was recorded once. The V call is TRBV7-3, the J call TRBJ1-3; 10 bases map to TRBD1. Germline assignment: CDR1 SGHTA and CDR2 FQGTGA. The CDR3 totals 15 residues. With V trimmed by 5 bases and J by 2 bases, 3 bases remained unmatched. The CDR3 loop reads CASSRDRGPGNTIYF. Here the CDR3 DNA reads TGTGCCAGCAGCCGCGACAGGGGGCCTGGAAACACCATATATTTT. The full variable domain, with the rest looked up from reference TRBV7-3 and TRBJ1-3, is GAGVSQTPSNKVTEKGKYVELRCDPISGHTALYWYRQSLGQGPEFLIYFQGTGAADDSGLPNDRFFAVRPEGSVSTLKIQRTERGDSAVYLCASSRDRGPGNTIYFGEGSWLTVV.

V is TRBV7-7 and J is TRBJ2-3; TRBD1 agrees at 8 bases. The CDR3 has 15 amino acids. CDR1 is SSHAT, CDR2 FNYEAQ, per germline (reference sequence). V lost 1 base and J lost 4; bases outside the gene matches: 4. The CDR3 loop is CASSLGAGGADTQYF. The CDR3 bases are TGTGCCAGCAGCTTAGGGGCAGGGGGCGCAGATACGCAGTATTTT.

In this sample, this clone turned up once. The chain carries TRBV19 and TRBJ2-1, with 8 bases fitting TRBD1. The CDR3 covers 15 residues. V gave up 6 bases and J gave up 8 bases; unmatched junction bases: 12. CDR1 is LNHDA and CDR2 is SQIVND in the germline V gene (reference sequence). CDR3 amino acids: CASSARQGRRDEQFF. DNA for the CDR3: TGTGCCAGTAGCGCGCGACAGGGGCGCAGGGATGAGCAGTTCTTC.

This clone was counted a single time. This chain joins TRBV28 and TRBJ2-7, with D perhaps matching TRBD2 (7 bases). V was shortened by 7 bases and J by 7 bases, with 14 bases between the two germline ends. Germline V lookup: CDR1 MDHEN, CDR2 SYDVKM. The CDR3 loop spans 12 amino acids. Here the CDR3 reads CASTGGRREQYF. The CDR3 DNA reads TGTGCCAGCACGGGGGGCCGGAGGGAGCAGTACTTC. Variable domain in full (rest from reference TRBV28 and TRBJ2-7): DVKVTQSSRYLVKRTGEKVFLECVQDMDHENMFWYRQDPGLGLRLIYFSYDVKMKEKGDIPEGYSVSREKKERFSLILESASTNQTSMYLCASTGGRREQYFGPGTRLTVT.